This T cell receptor beta chain originates from a study of T-cell reconstitution after alpha-beta-depleted transplantation in children. Germline V gene sequence: CDR1 SNHLY, CDR2 FYNNEI. The CDR3 has 13 amino acids. V shed 8 bases, J shed 7 bases, and the junction held 7 bases outside the gene matches. It was with unique molecular identifiers that the TCRbeta library was prepared. TCRdb processed the PCR reads anew with MiXCR; each CDR3 protein has one entry. The sample lists some 300,000 distinct CDR3 sequences, 10% occurring once. This clonotype was counted many times. The clonotype was recovered from a boy less than two years old with acute myeloid leukemia, due to receive a stem cell transplant. The material sequenced was PBMCs, taken before TCRalphabeta/CD19-depleted stem cell transplant. The chain links TRBV2 to TRBJ2-1; 8 bases are a match to TRBD1. CDR3 sequence: CASQLDRANEQFF. The CDR3 DNA sequence: TGTGCCAGCCAATTGGACAGGGCAAATGAGCAGTTCTTC.